These 28 T cell receptor beta chains share one sample of origin, sequenced in a study of blood T cell repertoires in COVID-19. Libraries were prepared by immunoSEQ multiplex PCR; TCRdb keeps only in-frame clonotypes and omits some of them. The table includes 130,000 to 150,000 clones, around 80% detected once. Sequencing was performed on peripheral blood. Every receptor here comes from a man aged 55 to 70 with active or convalescent COVID-19.

The chain uses TRBV5-4 and TRBJ1-3; the D is unclear. Trimming shortened V by 4 bases and J by 0 bases, and 14 bases separated the two germline ends. The germline CDR1 and CDR2 sequences are SGHNT and YYREEE (reference sequence). This CDR3 is 16 amino acids long. CDR3 sequence (DNA): TGTGCCAGCAGCCCGGGAGGACCCAGCTCTGGAAACACCATATATTTT. Amino acid sequence: CASSPGGPSSGNTIYF.

The chain is built from TRBV12-3 or TRBV12-4 and TRBJ2-2; tentative D call: TRBD1 (6 bases). This CDR3 spans 13 amino acids. V was trimmed by 3 bases and J by 8 bases, leaving 10 bases between them. The CDR3 DNA reads TGTGCCAGCAGTTTGAGGGGGTATGGGGAGCTGTTTTTT. Its translation is CASSLRGYGELFF.

The chain links TRBV10-3 to TRBJ1-5; 8 bases are a match to TRBD1. V shed 6 bases and J 4 bases; nucleotides not matched to a gene: 8. CDR1 is ENHRY, CDR2 SYGVKD, per germline. This CDR3 spans 15 amino acids. CDR3 region: CAIRPGQDINQPQHF. The CDR3 region has the DNA TGTGCCATCAGACCGGGACAGGACATTAATCAGCCCCAGCATTTT.

This rearrangement joins TRBV3-1 (or the pseudogene TRBV3-2) to TRBJ2-1, with 10 bases that match TRBD2. Looked up from germline, CDR1 is LGHDT and CDR2 is YNNKEL (reference sequence). This CDR3 comprises 16 residues. Unmatched junction bases numbered 5, after V lost 4 bases and J lost 2 bases. In DNA, the CDR3 is TGTGCCAGCAGCCCGAAACTAGCGGGAACCTACAATGAGCAGTTCTTC. The encoded protein is CASSPKLAGTYNEQFF.

This chain uses TRBV15 with TRBJ1-3; 12 nucleotides line up with TRBD1. J was trimmed by 9 bases and V by 3 bases; bases with no gene match: 6. The CDR3 is 15 amino acids. Germline values: CDR1 LNHNV, CDR2 YYDKDF (reference sequence). As DNA, the CDR3 is TGTGCCACCAGCAGCGGGGGGACAGGGGGCGGCACCATATATTTT. It codes for CATSSGGTGGGTIYF.

This clone was counted between two and nine times. The J gene is TRBJ2-7, the V gene TRBV21-1; TRBD1, the D gene given by the table, was not confirmed from the DNA. TRBV21-1 represents a pseudogene. The CDR3 sequence is 13 residues long. CDR3 coding DNA: TGTGCCAGCAGCAGAGGGACAGGGCACGAGCAGTACTTC. Translation gives CASSRGTGHEQYF.

The chain joins TRBV2 to TRBJ1-5; possible D gene TRBD1, 6 bases. Trimming cost V 10 bases and J 1 base, with 14 bases left between them. This CDR3 region has 14 residues. Germline values: CDR1 SNHLY, CDR2 FYNNEI. The CDR3 loop is CATWMGASNQPQHF. CDR3 sequence (DNA): TGTGCCACGTGGATGGGGGCCAGCAATCAGCCCCAGCATTTT.

V usage is TRBV7-2 and J usage is TRBJ2-1, with D tentatively TRBD1 (6 bases). CDR1 and CDR2 from the germline V gene are SGHTA and FQGNSA. V gave up 2 bases and J gave up 10 bases, with 15 bases separating them. CDR3 length: 14 amino acids. CDR3 sequence (DNA): TGTGCCAGCAGCTTACGGGCGGAGAGGGGGGAGCAGTTCTTC. Its translation is CASSLRAERGEQFF. The full variable domain, in which reference TRBV7-2 and TRBJ2-1 provide the parts outside the CDR3, is GAGVSQSPSNKVTEKGKDVELRCDPISGHTALYWYRQSLGQGLEFLIYFQGNSAPDKSGLPSDRFSAERTGGSVSTLTIQRTQQEDSAVYLCASSLRAERGEQFFGPGTRLTVL.

The chain employs TRBV6-5 and TRBJ2-7; TRBD2 matches 8 bases. Germline trimming cut 10 bases from V and 5 bases from J; bases unmatched to any gene: 13. Germline V gene lookup returns CDR1 MNHEY and CDR2 SVGAGI. The CDR3 consists of 14 residues. DNA of the CDR3: TGTGCCACCCATGGAGGAGCGGGAGCCCACGAGCAGTACTTC. Its protein product is CATHGGAGAHEQYF.

This clone has just a few counts. This chain links TRBV11-2 with TRBJ1-1; a possible D gene is TRBD1 (6 bases). The CDR3 is 13 amino acids. V was clipped by 4 bases and J by 7 bases, with 13 bases between them. Germline V gene data show CDR1 as SGHAT and CDR2 as FQNNGV. This CDR3 reads CASSSSPDSEAFF. The CDR3 DNA reads TGTGCCAGCAGCTCCAGCCCGGACAGTGAAGCTTTCTTT.

This chain joins TRBV5-4 and TRBJ1-5; D might be TRBD1 (6 bases). The CDR3 sequence is 13 residues long. Germline lookup yields CDR1 SGHNT and CDR2 YYREEE (reference sequence). With 7 bases removed from V and 3 bases from J, the gap between germline ends came to 11 bases. DNA for the CDR3: TGTGCCAGCGGCAGGGACACCAATCAGCCCCAGCATTTT. Translating gives CASGRDTNQPQHF.

This chain uses TRBV7-9 with TRBJ2-5; D is ambiguous. Trimming left V 5 bases short and J 7 bases short, with 11 bases between. The germline gives CDR1 SEHNR, CDR2 FQNEAQ (reference sequence). The CDR3 contains 12 residues. DNA of the CDR3: TGTGCCAGCAGCCCAGACTTCGGGACCCAGTACTTC. Protein product: CASSPDFGTQYF.

The rearrangement uses TRBV7-2 and TRBJ2-5; D unresolved. Germline CDR1 is SGHTA and CDR2 is FQGNSA. The V end was cut by 5 bases, the J end by 5 bases, with 12 bases between. The CDR3 runs to 13 residues. CDR3 in DNA: TGTGCCAGCAGCCAAAGAGTAGAGGAGACCCAGTACTTC. It codes for CASSQRVEETQYF.

The chain employs TRBV28 and TRBJ2-1; 10 bases agree with TRBD2. Germline V CDR1 and CDR2: MDHEN, SYDVKM. The ends lost 2 bases at V and 4 bases at J; junction bases unmatched: 8. The CDR3 spans 17 residues. Here the CDR3 reads CASSLGLAGDLYNEQFF. CDR3 nucleotide sequence: TGTGCCAGCAGTTTAGGGCTAGCGGGAGACCTATACAATGAGCAGTTCTTC.

The chain combines TRBV5-6 with TRBJ2-3; 7 bases agree with TRBD2. The germline V gene encodes CDR1 SGHDT and CDR2 YYEEEE. The CDR3 extends over 14 amino acids. The J segment lost 5 bases and the V segment lost 2 bases, leaving 5 bases of the junction unmatched. The CDR3 DNA is TGTGCCAGCAGCTTAAGCGGGGCGGAAGATACGCAGTATTTT. As protein: CASSLSGAEDTQYF.

The chain combines TRBV4-1 with TRBJ2-1, with D possibly being TRBD2 (5 bases). The CDR3 totals 14 residues. V was shortened by 0 bases and J by 9 bases, with 12 bases between the two germline ends. Germline CDR1 MGHRA, CDR2 YSYEKL. The chain's CDR3 is CASSQDPWRSEQFF. Here the CDR3 DNA reads TGCGCCAGCAGCCAAGATCCTTGGAGGAGTGAGCAGTTCTTC.

V is TRBV19 and J is TRBJ1-5, with 10 positions matching TRBD1. Germline CDR1 is LNHDA and CDR2 is SQIVND (reference sequence). With 6 bases clipped from V and 2 bases from J, the junction kept 7 bases outside the gene matches. This CDR3 is 16 amino acids long. In nucleotides, the CDR3 is TGTGCCAGTAGCCCCGGGACAGGGGAACGCAATCAGCCCCAGCATTTT. It yields the protein CASSPGTGERNQPQHF.

V and J are TRBV2 and TRBJ1-3, with D unresolved. V lost 6 bases, J lost 1 base, and 10 bases lay in between. CDR3 size: 14 residues. Germline V lookup: CDR1 SNHLY, CDR2 FYNNEI. This chain's CDR3 is CASSKRGSGNTIYF. CDR3 bases: TGTGCCAGCAGCAAACGAGGGTCTGGAAACACCATATATTTT.

CDR3 DNA sequence: TGTGCCAGCAGCAAAGCTAGGACAGGCTCTAATGAAAAACTGTTTTTT. As protein: CASSKARTGSNEKLFF. This chain links TRBV21-1 with TRBJ1-4; whether TRBD1, the table's D call, matches the DNA was not checked. TRBV21-1 is a pseudogene segment. This CDR3 has 16 residues.

This chain joins TRBV6-5 and TRBJ1-2; a possible D gene is TRBD1 (6 bases). Trimming removed 6 bases from V and 2 bases from J, with 16 bases in between. Germline V lookup: CDR1 MNHEY, CDR2 SVGAGI. CDR3 length equals 15 residues. CDR3 bases: TGTGCCAGCAGACTCGGACAGTACGAGAACTATGGCTACACCTTC. Amino acids: CASRLGQYENYGYTF.

The chain joins TRBV5-5 to TRBJ1-6, with D hard to call. Trimming stripped 0 bases from V and 7 bases from J, with 17 bases between. This CDR3 region has 17 residues. Germline V gives CDR1 SGHKS, CDR2 YYEKEE (reference sequence). DNA of the CDR3: TGTGCCAGCAGCTTGGGGGAGGGCCGGCTTGAAAATTCACCCCTCCACTTT. Its translation: CASSLGEGRLENSPLHF.

This clone was picked up one time. The rearrangement uses TRBV13 and TRBJ2-3; D unclear. From germline, CDR1 is PRHDT and CDR2 FYEKMQ (reference sequence). The CDR3 contains 14 residues. Trimming cost V 3 bases and J 2 bases, with 9 bases left between them. The CDR3 region has the DNA TGTGCCAGCAGCTTGCAGGCCGACACAGATACGCAGTATTTT. It codes for CASSLQADTDTQYF.

The V call is TRBV9, the J call TRBJ1-6; the D is unclear. V lost 4 bases to trimming and J lost 2 bases, with 7 bases between them. The CDR3 extends over 14 amino acids. Germline V gene data show CDR1 as SGDLS and CDR2 as YYNGEE. For the CDR3, the DNA is TGTGCCAGCAGCCCCGAGCCCTATAATTCACCCCTCCACTTT. Protein: CASSPEPYNSPLHF.

This sequence joins TRBV11-1 and TRBJ1-1, with D possibly TRBD1 on 5 matching bases. Germline CDR1 SGHAT, CDR2 FQDESV (reference sequence). The ends were cut back, 5 bases at V and 1 base at J, with 14 bases in the middle. The CDR3 extends over 15 amino acids. DNA of the CDR3: TGTGCCAGCAGCCCCCGTTGGGGCAGGAACACTGAAGCTTTCTTT. This encodes CASSPRWGRNTEAFF.

The V gene is TRBV7-6, the J gene TRBJ1-1; D unclear. This CDR3 has 15 amino acids. CDR1 SGHVS and CDR2 FNYEAQ come from the germline V gene. Trimming removed 5 bases from V and 7 bases from J, with 20 bases in between. CDR3 bases: TGTGCCAGCAGCCTACGCCTTTCGGGGTCCGGTGAAGCTTTCTTT. Protein product: CASSLRLSGSGEAFF.

This rearrangement joins TRBV5-4 to TRBJ1-3, with D maybe TRBD1 (5 bases). The CDR3 sequence is 15 residues long. The V gene's germline CDR1 is SGHNT and CDR2 YYREEE (reference sequence). The V gene lost 0 bases and the J gene lost 2 bases, with 9 bases spanning the gap. CDR3: CASSLETVAGNTIYF. The DNA of the CDR3 is TGTGCCAGCAGCTTGGAGACAGTAGCTGGAAACACCATATATTTT.

The chain has TRBV3-1 (or the pseudogene TRBV3-2) and TRBJ1-6; the match to TRBD1 covers 8 bases. The CDR3 is made up of 15 amino acids. V was pared by 4 bases and J by 7 bases, with 6 bases of the junction left unmatched. Germline CDR1 LGHDT, CDR2 YNNKEL (reference sequence). Here the CDR3 DNA reads TGTGCCAGCAGCCCCCAGGGGGCGGCCAATTCACCCCTCCACTTT. Amino acid sequence: CASSPQGAANSPLHF.

This sequence joins TRBV6-4 and TRBJ1-2; a possible D gene is TRBD1 (5 bases). V lost 10 bases and J lost 8, with 20 bases in between. The germline V gene has CDR1 MRHNA and CDR2 SNTAGT. The CDR3 consists of 13 residues. Written as DNA, the CDR3 is TGTGCCACCCGGAAGGGACTCGCTGGGGGCTACACCTTC. Its translation: CATRKGLAGGYTF.